These T cell receptor beta chains were read from a single sample in a study of blood T cell repertoires in COVID-19. Sequencing was performed with immunoSEQ multiplex PCR; in TCRdb, only in-frame clones are kept and a portion is missing. Of about 74,000 clones listed, approximately 80% are singletons. The sample consisted of peripheral blood. These TCRs come from a human donor in a cohort sampled during active COVID-19. Each CDR3 is given with its conserved first and last residue. D genes are given only for firm matches.

j_call | v_call | d_call | cdr3_aa
TRBJ1-3 | TRBV6-5 | . | CATLRRISGNTIYF
TRBJ2-3 | TRBV11-3 | TRBD2 | CASSLDYPSGGTDTQYF
TRBJ2-3 | TRBV24-1 | TRBD2 | CATSVRSTSSDTQYF
TRBJ1-2 | TRBV30 | . | CAWSVKRGYTF
TRBJ1-3 | TRBV7-9 | TRBD1 | CASSRWTGTAEGTIYF
TRBJ2-1 | TRBV30 | TRBD2 | CAWSRGTSGRGNEQFF
TRBJ1-4 | TRBV6-5 | TRBD1 | CASSYSQGAGEKLFF
TRBJ2-1 | TRBV4-2 | TRBD2 | CASSQLTSGGRDEQFF
TRBJ2-1 | TRBV7-2 | . | CASTLSHNEQFF
TRBJ1-4 | TRBV5-1 | . | CASSLWSGLNEKLFF
TRBJ2-7 | TRBV18 | TRBD1 | CASSRNQGAHEQYF
TRBJ1-6 | TRBV28 | TRBD1 | CASSQTGERNSPLHF
TRBJ1-2 | TRBV9 | TRBD1 | CASSARTGYGYTF
TRBJ1-2 | TRBV4-1 | . | CASSQVYEKNYGYTF
TRBJ1-4 | TRBV28 | . | CASSTGQQTGWGEKLFF
TRBJ2-2 | TRBV19 | TRBD2 | CASSSSSGGAGELFF
TRBJ2-3 | TRBV27 | . | CASSRERGDTQYF
TRBJ1-5 | TRBV7-8 | TRBD1 | CASSPGQGRGQPQHF
TRBJ2-5 | TRBV7-2 | TRBD2 | CASSLGTSGSPNLWDQYF
TRBJ2-1 | TRBV10-3 | . | CAISGLEIDEQFF
TRBJ2-1 | TRBV5-5 | . | CASSLGLYNEQFF
TRBJ2-5 | TRBV7-2 | TRBD2 | CASSGYGLGETQYF
TRBJ2-1 | TRBV18 | . | CASSPPAGGSYNEQFF
TRBJ1-1 | TRBV11-1 | . | CASSSPRGRMNTEAFF
TRBJ1-1 | TRBV30 | TRBD1 | CAWSHFWDRENTEAFF
TRBJ1-3 | TRBV25-1 | TRBD1 | CASRKSQGETGNTIYF
TRBJ2-1 | TRBV5-1 | TRBD2 | CASSFGTSRNEQFF
TRBJ1-5 | TRBV28 | . | CASSFLARRNQPQHF
TRBJ1-1 | TRBV27 | . | CASSLSAGTLNTEAFF
TRBJ1-2 | TRBV6-2/TRBV6-3 | . | CASSLGVNYGYTF
TRBJ2-1 | TRBV7-3 | TRBD2 | CASSLAGTSGRNEQFF
TRBJ2-2 | TRBV7-2 | TRBD1 | CASSLAPPTTGGGTGELFF
TRBJ1-2 | TRBV6-5 | . | CASSLDRFYGYTF
TRBJ1-1 | TRBV7-8 | . | CASSLGAMNTEAFF
TRBJ2-1 | TRBV24-1 | TRBD2 | CATSATGTSGSKYNEQFF
TRBJ1-1 | TRBV6-6 | TRBD1 | CASSPWDRGGRATEAFF
TRBJ2-2 | TRBV9 | TRBD2 | CASNPGLAGSNTGELFF
TRBJ2-2 | TRBV27 | . | CASSLGRGSAGELFF
TRBJ1-6 | TRBV27 | TRBD1 | CASSRQGGSPLHF
TRBJ2-2 | TRBV7-3 | . | CASSPMSGTGELFF
TRBJ2-2 | TRBV9 | TRBD2 | CASSVVAGANTGELFF
TRBJ2-2 | TRBV30 | . | CAWSSPGELFF
TRBJ2-5 | TRBV11-2 | TRBD2 | CASSFLGGGETQYF
TRBJ2-2 | TRBV28 | . | CASSVSGSGELFF
TRBJ2-1 | TRBV5-5 | . | CASSLVSASGNEQFF
TRBJ2-5 | TRBV4-2 | . | CASSPGFLPNPGETQYF
TRBJ2-1 | TRBV5-3 | TRBD2 | CARSLIGAGGGDNEQFF
TRBJ2-1 | TRBV3-1/TRBV3-2 | TRBD2 | CASSVGTSGFNEQFF
TRBJ2-6 | TRBV7-3 | TRBD1 | CASSLSGTGSGANVLTF
TRBJ2-1 | TRBV7-3 | . | CASSLKAGLHWNEQFF
TRBJ1-5 | TRBV19 | TRBD1 | CASHRDRGNQPQHF
TRBJ2-5 | TRBV7-2 | TRBD1 | CASSPGGYRETQYF